This T cell receptor beta chain was captured by sequencing in a study of T cell repertoires in cytomegalovirus infection. Looking at the study overall: CMV infection plus the matching HLA type was flagged by public TCR beta signatures. Study results and caveats: The study identified carriers of CMV plus the relevant HLA from cumulative public TCR beta family frequency.

As to this clonotype: Its antigen is unidentified. An end of the junction differs from the germline gene, which may be a read error.

This CDR3 contains 15 residues. TCRdb re-called the reads with MiXCR, one entry per CDR3 protein. The table records 250,000 to 300,000 distinct CDR3 sequences, around 20% of them present only once. This clonotype originated in a human donor in good health (CMV status not recorded). Some clones in this sample may be carry-over from other donors' samples. This sequence joins TRBV5-3 and TRBJ1-2; possibly TRBD1 for D (5 bases). TRBV5-3 qualifies as an ORF whose function is uncertain. The sequenced sample was cultured PBMCs, obtained from culture after CMV antigen stimulation. CDR3 DNA: TGTGCCAGCAGCTTGACGACAGAAGCTAACTATGGCTACACCTTC. As protein: CASSLTTEANYGYTF.